This T cell receptor (beta chain) was documented in a study of CD8 T cells in ankylosing spondylitis. Quantitative molecular-barcoded 5'-RACE generated the TCR beta libraries. MiXCR, applied by TCRdb to the 5' RACE reads, yields one record per CDR3 protein. The repertoire holds more than 150,000 distinct CDR3 sequences, with 9.5% to 13% as singletons. Study outcomes and limitations: What appeared characteristic of ankylosing spondylitis blood was a TCR beta motif of several highly homologous variants. Significant enrichment of disease-linked clones was reportedly seen in matched ankylosing spondylitis synovial fluid.

Ten or more counts support this clonotype. As yet, its antigen is unknown. The sample comprised blood, either unsorted or a sorted T cell fraction (not recorded which). This receptor was identified in a male donor with ankylosing spondylitis or in good health (not recorded which).

The chain's CDR3 is CGGGQPYEQYF. The CDR3, as DNA: TGCGGAGGGGGGCAGCCTTACGAGCAGTACTTC. J is TRBJ2-7 and V is TRBV29-1, with D possibly called TRBD1 or TRBD2 (6 bases each). The V gene's germline CDR1 is SQVTM and CDR2 ANQGSEA. CDR3 length: 11 amino acids.